What follows are 29 T cell receptor beta chains derived from one specimen sequenced in a study of blood T cell repertoires in COVID-19. Repertoires were generated with immunoSEQ multiplex PCR, while TCRdb's copy carries only in-frame clones and drops some. This table has about 350,000 clones, about 90% appearing once. Material: PBMCs or T cells enriched from blood (not recorded which). The receptors shown here come from a woman aged 25 to 39 who had recovered from COVID-19.

The chain recombines TRBV5-1 with TRBJ1-2; TRBD1 is a possible D gene (6 bases). V dropped 0 bases and J dropped 7 bases, with 13 bases sitting between them. Germline V gene sequence: CDR1 SGHRS, CDR2 YFSETQ. The CDR3 runs to 14 residues. The chain's CDR3 is CASSLGNQGTGYTF. The CDR3 DNA follows: TGCGCCAGCAGCTTGGGGAATCAGGGGACTGGCTACACCTTC.

This rearrangement joins TRBV4-3 to TRBJ1-5, with TRBD1 matching 7 bases. Germline trimming cut 4 bases from V and 9 bases from J; bases unmatched to any gene: 12. Germline lookup yields CDR1 LGHNA and CDR2 YSLEER. This CDR3 contains 15 residues. The DNA of the CDR3 is TGCGCCAGCAGCCTCGAGGCAGGGGGTCCGGGGCCCCAGCATTTT. This codes for CASSLEAGGPGPQHF.

CDR3 amino acids: CASSYRGQETQYF. The CDR3 region has the DNA TGTGCCAGCAGTTACAGGGGGCAGGAGACCCAGTACTTC. V usage is TRBV6-5 and J usage is TRBJ2-5; TRBD1 matches 7 bases. CDR1 and CDR2 (germline): MNHEY, SVGAGI. There are 13 residues in the CDR3. After removal of 2 bases from V and 5 bases from J, the junction contained 2 bases not matched to a gene.

The rearrangement links TRBV18 to TRBJ2-6, with 9 bases matching TRBD1. Germline V lookup: CDR1 KGHSH, CDR2 LQKENI. The CDR3 sequence is 19 residues long. V lost 3 bases to trimming and J lost 0 bases; unmatched junction nucleotides: 9. The CDR3 region is CASSPTRTGESSGANVLTF. CDR3 bases: TGTGCCAGCTCACCCACTCGGACAGGGGAGAGCTCTGGGGCCAACGTCCTGACTTTC.

The V gene is TRBV19, the J gene TRBJ2-1; D is unresolved. This CDR3 spans 16 amino acids. Germline values: CDR1 LNHDA, CDR2 SQIVND (reference sequence). V lost 0 bases to trimming and J lost 0 bases, with 9 bases between them. The CDR3 bases are TGTGCCAGTAGTATAGAGGTTTTGAGCTCCTACAATGAGCAGTTCTTC. It is translated as CASSIEVLSSYNEQFF. The variable domain in full, completed from reference TRBV19 and TRBJ2-1, reads DGGITQSPKYLFRKEGQNVTLSCEQNLNHDAMYWYRQDPGQGLRLIYYSQIVNDFQKGDIAEGYSVSREKKESFPLTVTSAQKNPTAFYLCASSIEVLSSYNEQFFGPGTRLTVL.

This clone was observed once. The genes are TRBV29-1 and TRBJ1-2; possible D gene TRBD1, 6 bases. This CDR3 has 10 amino acids. Germline V gene data show CDR1 as SQVTM and CDR2 as ANQGSEA. Trimming removed 7 bases at V and 8 bases at J, with 11 bases between. The CDR3 is CSARGNGYTF. Written as DNA, the CDR3 is TGCAGCGCTAGGGGGAACGGCTACACCTTC.

On this clone: Other nucleotide sequences in the sample specify the same CDR3. The chain couples TRBV5-1 to TRBJ1-4, with D possibly TRBD1 on 6 matching bases. The V end was cut by 2 bases, the J end by 8 bases, with 10 bases between. Germline values: CDR1 SGHRS, CDR2 YFSETQ. CDR3 length: 13 residues. CDR3 sequence: CASSLGRGEKLFF. The CDR3 DNA sequence: TGCGCCAGCAGCTTAGGCAGGGGCGAAAAACTGTTTTTT.

The count of this clone is one. This chain links TRBV28 with TRBJ1-2, with 10 positions matching TRBD1. Germline CDR1 and CDR2: MDHEN and SYDVKM. This CDR3 contains 14 residues. The CDR3 DNA sequence: TGTGCTATATCAGAGGGACAGGGGAGCTATGGCTACACCTTC. Translation gives CAISEGQGSYGYTF.

A single count supports this clone. This chain uses TRBV27 with TRBJ2-5; maybe TRBD2 (6 bases). V gave up 3 bases and J gave up 7 bases, with 18 bases separating them. Germline V lookup: CDR1 MNHEY, CDR2 SMNVEV (reference sequence). The CDR3 runs 15 residues. The CDR3 coding sequence is TGTGCCAGCAGTTTCGGGAGAGGGCAGGGAGTGACCCAGTACTTC. This encodes CASSFGRGQGVTQYF.

The V gene is TRBV5-1, the J gene TRBJ1-6; TRBD1 is a possible D gene (6 bases). The CDR3 runs 16 residues. Trimming removed 0 bases at V and 11 bases at J, with 18 bases between. Germline V gives CDR1 SGHRS, CDR2 YFSETQ. Here the CDR3 DNA reads TGCGCCAGCAGCTTGGACCCCGGGGGGCAATCGCCACCCCTCCACTTT. Protein product: CASSLDPGGQSPPLHF.

The V call is TRBV2, the J call TRBJ2-5, with 10 bases fitting TRBD2. The CDR3 sequence is 15 residues long. V trimming: 6 bases; J trimming: 4 bases; junction bases outside the gene matches: 8. The germline V gene has CDR1 SNHLY and CDR2 FYNNEI. CDR3 amino acids: CASRERGGPGETQYF. Here the CDR3 DNA reads TGTGCCAGCAGAGAGCGGGGGGGCCCGGGAGAGACCCAGTACTTC. The full variable domain, with the rest looked up from reference TRBV2 and TRBJ2-5, is EPEVTQTPSHQVTQMGQEVILRCVPISNHLYFYWYRQILGQKVEFLVSFYNNEISEKSEIFDDQFSVERPDGSNFTLKIRSTKLEDSAMYFCASRERGGPGETQYFGPGTRLLVL.

The chain has TRBV2 and TRBJ1-1; 8 bases are a match to TRBD1. Trimming at V came to 6 bases and at J to 2 bases, leaving 5 bases not matched to a gene. CDR3 length: 14 residues. Germline V gene sequence: CDR1 SNHLY, CDR2 FYNNEI. CDR3 loop: CASSEDRDNTEAFF. In nucleotides, the CDR3 is TGTGCCAGCAGCGAGGACAGGGACAACACTGAAGCTTTCTTT.

The V call is TRBV6-1, the J call TRBJ1-2; D is uncertain. Trimming pared 2 bases from V and 4 bases from J, leaving 17 bases between. The germline gives CDR1 MNHNS, CDR2 SASEGT. This CDR3 is built from 16 residues. This chain's CDR3 is CASSEWITEVTYGYTF. The CDR3 DNA reads TGTGCCAGCAGTGAATGGATCACGGAGGTGACCTATGGCTACACCTTC.

As DNA, the CDR3 is TGCGCCAGCAGCTTGGACGGGGGGCCCTACAATGAGCAGTTCTTC. Its translation is CASSLDGGPYNEQFF. This chain joins TRBV5-1 and TRBJ2-1, with D possibly TRBD2 on 7 matching bases. The CDR3 sequence is 15 residues long. V was shortened by 0 bases and J by 2 bases, with 9 bases between the two germline ends. CDR1 and CDR2 from the germline V gene are SGHRS and YFSETQ. The full variable domain, with the rest looked up from reference TRBV5-1 and TRBJ2-1, is KAGVTQTPRYLIKTRGQQVTLSCSPISGHRSVSWYQQTPGQGLQFLFEYFSETQRNKGNFPGRFSGRQFSNSRSEMNVSTLELGDSALYLCASSLDGGPYNEQFFGPGTRLTVL.

This clone was seen once. The rearrangement uses TRBV29-1 and TRBJ1-2; 7 bases match TRBD1. Trimming cost V 4 bases and J 6 bases; bases outside gene matches: 11. The CDR3 has 14 amino acids. CDR1 is SQVTM and CDR2 is ANQGSEA in the germline V gene. The CDR3 DNA reads as TGCAGCGTTGCCGAGGGGGCGCTGGGGGATGGCTACACCTTC. Translated: CSVAEGALGDGYTF.

This clone was seen a single time. CDR3 amino acids: CASSGQVSGQPQHF. DNA for the CDR3: TGTGCCAGTAGCGGACAGGTTAGCGGACAGCCCCAGCATTTT. The chain uses TRBV19 and TRBJ1-5; 7 bases map to TRBD1. This CDR3 region has 14 residues. Unmatched junction bases numbered 9, after V lost 6 bases and J lost 7 bases. Germline lookup yields CDR1 LNHDA and CDR2 SQIVND (reference sequence).

This rearrangement joins TRBV28 to TRBJ1-5; TRBD1 is a possible D gene (6 bases). The CDR3 consists of 15 residues. CDR1 and CDR2 (germline): MDHEN, SYDVKM. Trimming stripped 7 bases from V and 0 bases from J, with 13 bases between. CDR3 sequence: CASMGAGSSNQPQHF. DNA of the CDR3: TGTGCCAGCATGGGGGCAGGTTCTAGCAATCAGCCCCAGCATTTT.

The chain couples TRBV7-9 to TRBJ1-5; D is possibly TRBD1 (6 bases). The CDR3 contains 12 residues. The germline gives CDR1 SEHNR, CDR2 FQNEAQ (reference sequence). The V end lost 5 bases, the J end lost 7 bases, and 9 bases lay between the germline ends. The DNA for the CDR3 is TGTGCCAGCAGCCTAGACAGGCAGCCCCAGCATTTT. Its protein product is CASSLDRQPQHF. Complete variable domain (other parts from reference TRBV7-9 and TRBJ1-5): DTGVSQNPRHKITKRGQNVTFRCDPISEHNRLYWYRQTLGQGPEFLTYFQNEAQLEKSRLLSDRFSAERPKGSFSTLEIQRTEQGDSAMYLCASSLDRQPQHFGDGTRLSIL.

The chain carries TRBV6-1 and TRBJ2-4; maybe TRBD2 (6 bases). CDR3 length equals 14 residues. From germline, CDR1 is MNHNS and CDR2 SASEGT. V dropped 2 bases and J dropped 6 bases, with 11 bases sitting between them. The CDR3 DNA reads TGTGCCAGCAGTGAAACGGGGGTTGGAAACATTCAGTACTTC. Protein: CASSETGVGNIQYF.

The rearrangement joins TRBV28 to TRBJ2-7; 7 nucleotides agree with TRBD1. Germline CDR1 MDHEN, CDR2 SYDVKM. This CDR3 spans 17 amino acids. Losses at the gene ends were 5 bases for V and 4 bases for J; bases not matched to a gene: 17. The CDR3 nucleotides read TGTGCCAGCAGTGACCCCGGTTTCGTAGGACAGGAATACGAGCAGTACTTC. Encoded protein: CASSDPGFVGQEYEQYF. Full variable domain (remainder filled in from reference TRBV28 and TRBJ2-7): DVKVTQSSRYLVKRTGEKVFLECVQDMDHENMFWYRQDPGLGLRLIYFSYDVKMKEKGDIPEGYSVSREKKERFSLILESASTNQTSMYLCASSDPGFVGQEYEQYFGPGTRLTVT.

V and J are TRBV27 and TRBJ2-7; 8 positions agree with TRBD1. CDR1 and CDR2 (germline): MNHEY, SMNVEV (reference sequence). V trimming: 6 bases; J trimming: 6 bases; junction bases outside the gene matches: 4. The CDR3 extends over 12 amino acids. The CDR3 here is CASRDRVGEQYF. The CDR3 DNA follows: TGTGCCAGCAGGGACAGGGTTGGCGAGCAGTACTTC.

V gene TRBV19 combines with J gene TRBJ1-6, with unresolved D. The germline CDR1 and CDR2 sequences are LNHDA and SQIVND (reference sequence). The CDR3 is 13 residues long. Trimming stripped 5 bases from V and 10 bases from J, with 12 bases between. The CDR3 region is CASSPGIWSPLHF. The CDR3 nucleotides read TGTGCCAGTAGTCCAGGAATATGGTCACCCCTCCACTTT.

The chain links TRBV7-7 to TRBJ2-1; TRBD2 matches 10 bases. The CDR3 covers 19 residues. J was trimmed by 4 bases and V by 0 bases; bases with no gene match: 12. Germline CDR1 SSHAT, CDR2 FNYEAQ (reference sequence). The CDR3 nucleotides read TGTGCCAGCAGCTTAGCGCCTAGCGGGGGCCCCGAAGGGTACAATGAGCAGTTCTTC. Encoded protein: CASSLAPSGGPEGYNEQFF.

The chain combines TRBV5-1 with TRBJ2-2; 8 nucleotides align to TRBD2. V shed 5 bases, J shed 0 bases, and the junction held 3 bases outside the gene matches. Germline V gene data show CDR1 as SGHRS and CDR2 as YFSETQ. The CDR3 is made up of 15 amino acids. CDR3 in DNA: TGCGCCAGCAGGGCAGCGGGGGCGAACACCGGGGAGCTGTTTTTT. It yields the protein CASRAAGANTGELFF.

The chain uses TRBV23-1 and TRBJ1-5; a possible D gene is TRBD1 (5 bases). TRBV23-1 is an open reading frame whose function is uncertain. V lost 0 bases to trimming and J lost 0 bases, with 9 bases between them. CDR3 length: 16 residues. This CDR3 is CASSQSWGDSNQPQHF. In DNA, the CDR3 is TGCGCCAGCAGTCAATCGTGGGGGGATAGCAATCAGCCCCAGCATTTT.

This clone was seen just once. The gene calls are TRBV30 and TRBJ1-3; D might be TRBD1 (5 bases). Germline lookup yields CDR1 GTSNPN and CDR2 SVGIG (reference sequence). CDR3 size: 15 residues. V gave up 0 bases and J gave up 4 bases, with 13 bases separating them. CDR3 nucleotides: TGTGCCTGGAGTGTACCGTCAGGGCGAGGAAACACCATATATTTT. This gives the protein CAWSVPSGRGNTIYF.

CDR3 bases: TGTGCCAGCAGTCCCCGGAGACAGGGAGTAGCTTTCTTT. Translation gives CASSPRRQGVAFF. The V call is TRBV28, the J call TRBJ1-1, with TRBD1 matching over 7 bases. Germline-derived CDR1 and CDR2 are MDHEN and SYDVKM. J was trimmed by 10 bases and V by 5 bases; bases with no gene match: 10. The CDR3 is made up of 13 amino acids. Full variable domain (remainder filled in from reference TRBV28 and TRBJ1-1): DVKVTQSSRYLVKRTGEKVFLECVQDMDHENMFWYRQDPGLGLRLIYFSYDVKMKEKGDIPEGYSVSREKKERFSLILESASTNQTSMYLCASSPRRQGVAFFGQGTRLTVV.

The chain is built from TRBV7-8 and TRBJ2-1; TRBD2 is a possible D gene (7 bases). Trimming took 0 bases from V and 5 from J, leaving 17 bases between them. The CDR3 extends over 17 amino acids. Germline loops: CDR1 SGHVS, CDR2 FQNEAQ. The CDR3 DNA is TGTGCCAGCAGCTTAGCTGGGTGGGCGGGGGCGCACAATGAGCAGTTCTTC. It is translated as CASSLAGWAGAHNEQFF.

The V call is TRBV4-3, the J call TRBJ1-2; possibly TRBD1 for D (6 bases). CDR1 and CDR2 (germline): LGHNA, YSLEER. The CDR3 extends over 14 amino acids. Trimming pared 0 bases from V and 4 bases from J, leaving 9 bases between. CDR3 in DNA: TGCGCCAGCAGCCAAGATTTACAGGGCTATGGCTACACCTTC. Translation gives CASSQDLQGYGYTF.